Following are 3 T cell receptor beta chains from one sample sequenced in a study of graft-versus-host responses after intestinal transplantation. Assay: immunoSEQ multiplex PCR; the TCRdb copy retains only in-frame clones and omits some. Seen here are roughly 120,000 clones, over 75% observed once, and the top ten hold roughly 0.2%. Their cognate antigens are unknown. The material was unstimulated CD4+ T cells sorted from spleen or lymph node cells, obtained before intestinal transplant. The origin of the receptors is a human donor who received an intestinal transplant.

J is TRBJ1-1 and V is TRBV27, with 8 bases matching TRBD1. V shed 6 bases, J shed 4 bases, and the junction held 10 bases outside the gene matches. Germline-derived CDR1 and CDR2 are MNHEY and SMNVEV (reference sequence). The CDR3 is 15 residues long. The CDR3 region has the DNA TGTGCCAGCAGCCCCTTAAGACAGGGGAGCACTGAAGCTTTCTTT. It is translated as CASSPLRQGSTEAFF.

The J gene is TRBJ2-5, the V gene TRBV29-1; 12 nucleotides match TRBD2. Germline CDR1 reads SQVTM; CDR2 reads ANQGSEA. Unmatched junction bases numbered 7, after V lost 1 base and J lost 1 base. The CDR3 extends over 17 amino acids. CDR3 residues: CSVEGDLAGGPQETQYF. The CDR3 region has the DNA TGCAGCGTTGAAGGAGACCTAGCGGGAGGGCCCCAAGAGACCCAGTACTTC.

The chain joins TRBV5-5 to TRBJ1-5; D is unresolved. With 0 bases removed from V and 4 bases from J, the gap between germline ends came to 8 bases. This CDR3 region has 14 residues. CDR1 and CDR2 from the germline V gene are SGHKS and YYEKEE (reference sequence). CDR3 sequence: CASSLAQTNQPQHF. CDR3 in DNA: TGTGCCAGCAGCTTGGCTCAGACAAATCAGCCCCAGCATTTT.